The 23 T cell receptor beta chains given below trace back to one sample, sequenced in a study of PD-L1 blockade in urothelial cancer (dated by TCRdb to the late 2010s). Read against the paper, the sample's time point label means: pretreatment peripheral blood. Libraries came from the immunoSEQ multiplex PCR assay. TCRdb stores this immuneACCESS table with in-frame sequences only. Part of the clones is absent; in the studies checked, under half of the shortfall reflects unresolved V genes, and no reason is known for the rest. This sample gives over 75,000 clones in total; over 65% of them show up just once. The ten top clones hold 13% to 15% of the sample. The specimen was PBMCs, collected around atezolizumab (anti-PD-L1) treatment. Receptors were obtained from a man in his sixties with urothelial cancer.

The CDR3 region is CASEGGSGGQETQYF. The CDR3 DNA is TGTGCCAGCGAGGGTGGTAGCGGGGGCCAAGAGACCCAGTACTTC. The rearrangement uses TRBV9 and TRBJ2-5; 9 bases agree with TRBD2. The CDR3 loop spans 15 amino acids. V shed 7 bases and J 1 base; nucleotides not matched to a gene: 8. The germline CDR1 and CDR2 sequences are SGDLS and YYNGEE.

V gene TRBV28 combines with J gene TRBJ1-2, with D possibly TRBD1 on 5 matching bases. V lost 7 bases, J lost 6 bases, and 18 bases lay in between. The CDR3 is 14 residues long. Germline assignment: CDR1 MDHEN and CDR2 SYDVKM. Here the CDR3 reads CASNTHGGGDGYTF. The CDR3 DNA sequence: TGTGCCAGCAACACTCACGGGGGGGGTGATGGCTACACCTTC.

The CDR3 nucleotides are TGTGCCAGTAGCTCCTTGGCAGGGGGTTTTGGGACCGGGGAGCTGTTTTTT. Its translation: CASSSLAGGFGTGELFF. This chain uses TRBV19 with TRBJ2-2, with TRBD1 matching over 7 bases. The CDR3 is 17 amino acids. The germline V gene encodes CDR1 LNHDA and CDR2 SQIVND (reference sequence). V gave up 6 bases and J gave up 5 bases; unmatched junction bases: 15.

The chain joins TRBV9 to TRBJ2-6; D may be TRBD1 (6 bases). This CDR3 has 15 residues. The V gene's germline CDR1 is SGDLS and CDR2 YYNGEE. V was trimmed by 2 bases and J by 4 bases, leaving 10 bases between them. The CDR3 bases are TGTGCCAGCAGCGTCAGGGGATCCGGGGCCAACGTCCTGACTTTC. Translated, it gives CASSVRGSGANVLTF.

V gene TRBV10-3 combines with J gene TRBJ1-2; 7 nucleotides agree with TRBD1. There are 13 residues in the CDR3. Germline CDR1 reads ENHRY; CDR2 reads SYGVKD. J lost 2 bases, V lost 7 bases, and 4 bases had no gene match. CDR3: CAINGQDNYGYTF. The CDR3 DNA is TGTGCCATCAACGGACAGGACAACTATGGCTACACCTTC.

DNA for the CDR3: TGTGCCAGTAGGCCGCTAGCGGGGGGACTCCAAGAGACCCAGTACTTC. Amino acid sequence: CASRPLAGGLQETQYF. V and J are TRBV19 and TRBJ2-5; 11 nucleotides align to TRBD2. This CDR3 has 16 amino acids. CDR1 LNHDA and CDR2 SQIVND come from the germline V gene (reference sequence). The V gene end was trimmed by 6 bases and the J gene end by 1 base; junction bases not matched to a gene: 7.

The J gene is TRBJ2-2, the V gene TRBV7-8; D remains unclear. The CDR3 totals 12 residues. V lost 5 bases to trimming and J lost 7 bases, with 8 bases between them. The V gene's germline CDR1 is SGHVS and CDR2 FQNEAQ. The CDR3 DNA sequence: TGTGCCAGCAGCCCGATGAGCGGGGAGCTGTTTTTT. It is translated as CASSPMSGELFF.

This clone was seen only a few times. This chain joins TRBV6-4 and TRBJ2-3, with 8 bases aligning to TRBD2. This CDR3 spans 15 amino acids. V lost 6 bases and J lost 1; bases outside the gene matches: 6. Germline V CDR1 and CDR2: MRHNA, SNTAGT. CDR3 nucleotides: TGTGCCAGCAGCTCGGCGGGGGGAGGCACAGATACGCAGTATTTT. It yields the protein CASSSAGGGTDTQYF.

Here the CDR3 reads CASSLLGGEGAKNIQYF. The CDR3 coding sequence is TGTGCCAGCAGCTTATTAGGGGGGGAGGGAGCCAAAAACATTCAGTACTTC. The rearrangement links TRBV7-2 to TRBJ2-4, with a weak D call TRBD2 (7 bases). The germline gives CDR1 SGHTA, CDR2 FQGNSA. The CDR3 runs to 17 residues. V was shortened by 2 bases and J by 0 bases, with 14 bases between the two germline ends. Full variable domain (missing parts from reference TRBV7-2 and TRBJ2-4): GAGVSQSPSNKVTEKGKDVELRCDPISGHTALYWYRQSLGQGLEFLIYFQGNSAPDKSGLPSDRFSAERTGGSVSTLTIQRTQQEDSAVYLCASSLLGGEGAKNIQYFGAGTRLSVL.

The V call is TRBV28, the J call TRBJ2-1; 8 nucleotides agree with TRBD2. The CDR3 length is 19 residues. Germline lookup yields CDR1 MDHEN and CDR2 SYDVKM. Trimming at V came to 6 bases and at J to 3 bases, leaving 19 bases not matched to a gene. The DNA for the CDR3 is TGTGCCAGCAGCTATCCCGACGGGAGGGCGCGGGTAAACTACAATGAGCAGTTCTTC. As protein: CASSYPDGRARVNYNEQFF.

The genes are TRBV5-1 and TRBJ2-1, with 11 bases that match TRBD2. V lost 3 bases, J lost 0 bases, and 14 bases stayed unmatched. Germline V lookup: CDR1 SGHRS, CDR2 YFSETQ. The CDR3 consists of 20 residues. CDR3 sequence: CASSSHTPGLAVSSYNEQFF. The DNA of the CDR3 is TGCGCCAGCAGCTCTCATACGCCGGGACTAGCGGTGAGCTCCTACAATGAGCAGTTCTTC.

This clone was observed a handful of times. The CDR3 loop reads CASTLVAGLGDSPLHF. CDR3 DNA sequence: TGTGCCAGCACCCTCGTCGCAGGCCTGGGAGATTCACCCCTCCACTTT. This rearrangement joins TRBV2 to TRBJ1-6, with D unclear. This CDR3 contains 16 residues. Germline CDR1 and CDR2: SNHLY and FYNNEI. The V and J ends lost 7 bases and 8 bases respectively, with 21 bases between them.

V and J are TRBV6-1 and TRBJ2-7; TRBD1 matches 9 bases. The V and J ends lost 1 base and 8 bases, in that order; junction bases with no gene match: 3. Per the germline V gene, CDR1 is MNHNS and CDR2 is SASEGT. The CDR3 runs 13 residues. The CDR3 bases are TGTGCCAGCAGTGAAGGACAGGGGGTGCAGCAGTACTTC. Protein: CASSEGQGVQQYF.

V and J are TRBV11-3 and TRBJ2-3, with D possibly TRBD2 on 6 matching bases. Germline V gives CDR1 SGHNT, CDR2 YENEEA. This CDR3 contains 14 residues. Trimming shortened V by 1 base and J by 3 bases, and 8 bases separated the two germline ends. CDR3 loop: CASSLAAGTDTQYF. The CDR3 DNA sequence: TGTGCCAGCAGCTTAGCTGCGGGGACAGATACGCAGTATTTT.

This chain joins TRBV10-3 and TRBJ1-5, with 8 positions matching TRBD1. CDR1 is ENHRY, CDR2 SYGVKD, per germline. With 3 bases clipped from V and 7 bases from J, the junction kept 8 bases outside the gene matches. The CDR3 has 15 amino acids. Here the CDR3 DNA reads TGTGCCATCAGTGAAGGACAGGGTTTCGGGCAGCCCCAGCATTTT. Its translation: CAISEGQGFGQPQHF.

A single count supports this clone. The rearrangement links TRBV19 to TRBJ2-7; 10 bases line up with TRBD1. Germline CDR1 reads LNHDA; CDR2 reads SQIVND (reference sequence). CDR3 size: 18 residues. J was trimmed by 0 bases and V by 6 bases; bases with no gene match: 14. The CDR3 spells CASSHLGQGGRASYEQYF. The CDR3 region has the DNA TGTGCCAGTAGCCACCTAGGACAGGGGGGTCGTGCCTCCTACGAGCAGTACTTC. Looking up the rest from reference TRBV19 and TRBJ2-7 gives the full variable domain: DGGITQSPKYLFRKEGQNVTLSCEQNLNHDAMYWYRQDPGQGLRLIYYSQIVNDFQKGDIAEGYSVSREKKESFPLTVTSAQKNPTAFYLCASSHLGQGGRASYEQYFGPGTRLTVT.

The chain uses TRBV7-9 and TRBJ1-5; D may be TRBD1 (6 bases). The CDR3 sequence is 14 residues long. Trimming stripped 1 base from V and 6 bases from J, with 10 bases between. The germline V gene has CDR1 SEHNR and CDR2 FQNEAQ (reference sequence). CDR3 in DNA: TGTGCCAGCAGCTTAGGAGGGGGTGGTCAGCCCCAGCATTTT. It encodes CASSLGGGGQPQHF. The whole variable domain, remainder taken from reference TRBV7-9 and TRBJ1-5, is DTGVSQNPRHKITKRGQNVTFRCDPISEHNRLYWYRQTLGQGPEFLTYFQNEAQLEKSRLLSDRFSAERPKGSFSTLEIQRTEQGDSAMYLCASSLGGGGQPQHFGDGTRLSIL.

The chain carries TRBV2 and TRBJ2-3, with D possibly being TRBD2 (6 bases). The germline V gene encodes CDR1 SNHLY and CDR2 FYNNEI. The length of the CDR3 is 13 residues. Trimming removed 4 bases from V and 3 bases from J, with 8 bases in between. CDR3 region: CASSGLVTDTQYF. CDR3 bases: TGTGCCAGCAGTGGACTAGTAACAGATACGCAGTATTTT.

This sequence joins TRBV10-3 and TRBJ2-5; D remains unclear. CDR1 and CDR2 (germline): ENHRY, SYGVKD. Trimming pared 6 bases from V and 1 base from J, leaving 6 bases between. CDR3 size: 12 residues. CDR3 bases: TGTGCCATCAGGGGCACCCAAGAGACCCAGTACTTC. It codes for CAIRGTQETQYF.

The J gene is TRBJ2-7, the V gene TRBV6-4, with 9 nucleotides matching TRBD1. Germline assignment: CDR1 MRHNA and CDR2 SNTAGT. V dropped 6 bases and J dropped 7; count of bases not matched to a gene: 10. This CDR3 comprises 14 residues. CDR3: CASRDTDRGGEQYF. Written as DNA, the CDR3 is TGTGCCAGCAGGGACACGGACAGGGGCGGGGAGCAGTACTTC.

This clone appeared a single time. The chain joins TRBV7-9 to TRBJ2-7; 7 bases agree with TRBD1. Germline V CDR1 and CDR2: SEHNR, FQNEAQ (reference sequence). The length of the CDR3 is 18 residues. Trimming at V came to 2 bases and at J to 3 bases, leaving 16 bases not matched to a gene. For the CDR3, the DNA is TGTGCCAGCAGCTTAACTTACCCCGGGACAGTTGGACTCTACGAGCAGTACTTC. It specifies CASSLTYPGTVGLYEQYF.

This clone was counted once. V gene TRBV14 combines with J gene TRBJ2-5, with D possibly being TRBD2 (6 bases). V lost 7 bases and J 5 bases, leaving 11 bases between the germline ends. The V gene's germline CDR1 is SGHDN and CDR2 FVKESK. The CDR3 spans 12 residues. CDR3 protein: CASNSGGETQYF. The CDR3 bases are TGTGCCAGCAACTCCGGAGGGGAGACCCAGTACTTC.

The V gene is TRBV30, the J gene TRBJ2-7; TRBD2 matches at 10 bases. In germline, CDR1 is GTSNPN, CDR2 SVGIG (reference sequence). With V trimmed by 8 bases and J by 1 base, 8 bases remained unmatched. This CDR3 region has 14 residues. The CDR3 here is CAAMLAGASYEQYF. The CDR3 bases are TGTGCCGCCATGCTAGCGGGAGCTTCCTACGAGCAGTACTTC. Complete variable domain (other parts from reference TRBV30 and TRBJ2-7): SQTIHQWPATLVQPVGSPLSLECTVEGTSNPNLYWYRQAAGRGLQLLFYSVGIGQISSEVPQNLSASRPQDRQFILSSKKLLLSDSGFYLCAAMLAGASYEQYFGPGTRLTVT.